This TCR beta chain was sequenced during a study of shared clonotypes between healthy human individuals. About the study: Used for every donor were three CD4 naive, three CD4 memory, two CD8 naive and one CD8 memory plate.

The data were produced by immunoSEQ multiplex PCR, yet TCRdb's version contains in-frame clones alone and is incomplete. The sample holds about 610,000 clones, 96% seen once. Study findings and constraints: The sole specimen, blood, was sampled, and tissue repertoires likely differ. Sharing across four donors was highest in naive CD4 (roughly 5%) and lowest in memory CD8 (approximately 0.4%). Sequencing depth was predicted to influence how clonotypes are shared among donors.

Naive CD8 cells were CD45RO-negative, positively selected for CCR7, excluding terminally differentiated effector memory CD45RA+ cells. About this clone: What it binds is not known.

CDR3 length equals 14 residues. The germline V gene encodes CDR1 LNHNV and CDR2 YYDKDF (reference sequence). The sequence came from a woman under 40 in good health. The chain recombines TRBV15 with TRBJ2-5; D call uncertain. The J call may be faulty, since TRBJ2-7 better matches the DNA end. The sample consisted of naive CD8+ T cells sorted from blood. The CDR3, as DNA: TGTGCCACCAGCCCGGGCCTTAGCTCCTACGAGCAGTACTTC. It encodes CATSPGLSSYEQYF.